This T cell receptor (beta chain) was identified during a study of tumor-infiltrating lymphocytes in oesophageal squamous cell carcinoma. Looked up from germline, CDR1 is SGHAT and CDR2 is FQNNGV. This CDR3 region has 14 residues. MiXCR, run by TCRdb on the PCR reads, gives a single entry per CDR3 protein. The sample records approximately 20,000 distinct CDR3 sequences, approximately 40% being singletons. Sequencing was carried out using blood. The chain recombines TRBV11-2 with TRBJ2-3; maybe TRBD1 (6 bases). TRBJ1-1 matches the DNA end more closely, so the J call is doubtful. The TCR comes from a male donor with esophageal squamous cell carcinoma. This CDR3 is CASSLLKGGTEAFF. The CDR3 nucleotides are TGTGCCAGCAGCTTATTGAAGGGGGGCACTGAAGCTTTCTTT.